This TCR beta chain originates from a study of T-cell reconstitution after alpha-beta-depleted transplantation in children. During its preparation, the TCRbeta library received unique molecular identifiers. TCRdb reprocessed the PCR reads via MiXCR and lists one record per CDR3 protein. The table lists hundreds of thousands of distinct CDR3 sequences, around 16% of them singletons. Between the trimmed V and J ends, which lost 7 bases and 5 bases, there was a span of 12 bases. This CDR3 is built from 13 residues. The clonotype was recovered from a human donor who donated a stem cell graft to a child with acute myeloid leukemia. The chain has TRBV12-3 or TRBV12-4 and TRBJ2-1; possibly TRBD1 for D (6 bases). Here the sequenced sample was PBMCs from the stem cell graft donor, taken from the stem cell graft. CDR3 DNA: TGTGCCAGCACCCCGACAGGAGACAATGAGCAGTTCTTC. Amino acid sequence: CASTPTGDNEQFF.